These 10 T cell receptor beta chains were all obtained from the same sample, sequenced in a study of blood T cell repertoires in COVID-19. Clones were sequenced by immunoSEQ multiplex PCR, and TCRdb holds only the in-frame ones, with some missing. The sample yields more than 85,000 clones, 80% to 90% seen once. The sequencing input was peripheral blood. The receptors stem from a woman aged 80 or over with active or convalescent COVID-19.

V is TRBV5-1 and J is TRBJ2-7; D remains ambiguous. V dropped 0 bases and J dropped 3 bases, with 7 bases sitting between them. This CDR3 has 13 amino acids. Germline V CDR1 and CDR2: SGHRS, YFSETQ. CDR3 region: CASSLEADYEQYF. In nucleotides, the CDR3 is TGCGCCAGCAGCTTGGAGGCGGACTACGAGCAGTACTTC.

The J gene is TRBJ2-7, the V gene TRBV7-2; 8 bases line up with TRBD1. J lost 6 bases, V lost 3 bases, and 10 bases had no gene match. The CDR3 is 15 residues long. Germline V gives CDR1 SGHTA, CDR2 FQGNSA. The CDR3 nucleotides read TGTGCCAGCAGCTTTGCCGGACAGGGTTTCGCCGAGCAGTACTTC. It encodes CASSFAGQGFAEQYF.

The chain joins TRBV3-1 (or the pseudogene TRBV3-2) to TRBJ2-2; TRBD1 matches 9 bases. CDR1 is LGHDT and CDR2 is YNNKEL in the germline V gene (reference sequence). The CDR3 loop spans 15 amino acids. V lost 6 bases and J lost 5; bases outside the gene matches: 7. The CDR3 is CASSQTGGRTGELFF. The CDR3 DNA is TGTGCCAGCAGTCAAACAGGGGGCCGAACCGGGGAGCTGTTTTTT.

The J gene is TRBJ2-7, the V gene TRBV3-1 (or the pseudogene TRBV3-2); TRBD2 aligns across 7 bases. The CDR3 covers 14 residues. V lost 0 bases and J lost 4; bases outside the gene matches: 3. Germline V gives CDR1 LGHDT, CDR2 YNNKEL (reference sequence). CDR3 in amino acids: CASSQDPGRYEQYF. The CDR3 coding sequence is TGTGCCAGCAGCCAAGATCCCGGGAGGTACGAGCAGTACTTC.

CDR3 region: CASSEMLLGVANTGELFF. CDR3 DNA sequence: TGTGCCAGCAGTGAAATGTTATTGGGAGTAGCGAACACCGGGGAGCTGTTTTTT. V is TRBV2 and J is TRBJ2-2; a possible D gene is TRBD2 (5 bases). There are 18 residues in the CDR3. Trimming pared 2 bases from V and 0 bases from J, leaving 16 bases between. Germline V gene lookup returns CDR1 SNHLY and CDR2 FYNNEI.

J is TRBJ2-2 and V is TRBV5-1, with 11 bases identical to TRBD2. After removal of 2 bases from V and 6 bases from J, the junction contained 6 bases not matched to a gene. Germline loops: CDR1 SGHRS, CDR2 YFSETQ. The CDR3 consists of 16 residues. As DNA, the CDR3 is TGCGCCAGCAGCTTACTAGCGGGAGAAACGGCCGGGGAGCTGTTTTTT. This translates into CASSLLAGETAGELFF.

Here the CDR3 reads CASSSGLAGETQYF. CDR3 in DNA: TGTGCCAGCAGCTCCGGACTAGCGGGAGAGACCCAGTACTTC. This sequence joins TRBV7-3 and TRBJ2-5, with TRBD2 identical over 11 bases. This CDR3 contains 14 residues. Germline V CDR1 and CDR2: SGHTA, FQGTGA. Germline trimming cut 4 bases from V and 4 bases from J; bases unmatched to any gene: 2.

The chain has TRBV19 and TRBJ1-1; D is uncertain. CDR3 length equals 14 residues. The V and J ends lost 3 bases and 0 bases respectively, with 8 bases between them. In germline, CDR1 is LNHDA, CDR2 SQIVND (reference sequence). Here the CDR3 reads CASSIQFMNTEAFF. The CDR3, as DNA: TGTGCCAGTAGTATTCAGTTCATGAACACTGAAGCTTTCTTT.

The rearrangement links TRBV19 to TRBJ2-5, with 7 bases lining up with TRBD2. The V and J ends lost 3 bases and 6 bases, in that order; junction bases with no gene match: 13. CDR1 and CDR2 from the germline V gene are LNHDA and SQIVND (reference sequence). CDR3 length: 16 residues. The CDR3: CASSIHSAGESKTQYF. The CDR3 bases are TGTGCCAGTAGTATCCATTCGGCGGGAGAGAGCAAGACCCAGTACTTC.

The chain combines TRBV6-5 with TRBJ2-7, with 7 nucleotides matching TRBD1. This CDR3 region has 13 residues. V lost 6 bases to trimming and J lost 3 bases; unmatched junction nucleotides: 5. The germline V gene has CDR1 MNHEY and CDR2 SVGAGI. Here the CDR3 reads CASRNNRGYEQYF. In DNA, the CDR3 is TGTGCCAGCAGAAATAACAGGGGCTACGAGCAGTACTTC.